A single sample is the source of the 21 T cell receptor beta chains below, sequenced in a study of blood T cell repertoires in COVID-19. Clones were sequenced by immunoSEQ multiplex PCR, and TCRdb holds only the in-frame ones, with some missing. The sample has about 280,000 clones, around 93% seen once. Sequencing was done on a sample of PBMCs or T cells enriched from blood (not recorded which). These receptors all come from a man aged 35 to 55 who had been exposed to COVID-19.

Points on this clone: Mismatch with germline at one junction end may stem from a read error. The chain carries TRBV5-4 and TRBJ2-2; D is perhaps TRBD1 (5 bases). This CDR3 is built from 15 residues. The germline gives CDR1 SGHNT, CDR2 YYREEE (reference sequence). CDR3 in amino acids: CASSLSGLDTEELFF. The CDR3 DNA follows: TGTGCCAGCAGCTTGTCAGGGTTGGACACCGAGGAGCTGTTTTTT.

V usage is TRBV24-1 and J usage is TRBJ2-3, with 10 bases fitting TRBD2. Trimming took 4 bases from V and 5 from J; bases not matched to a gene: 14. Germline assignment: CDR1 KGHDR and CDR2 SFDVKD. The CDR3 has 18 amino acids. The CDR3 region is CATSDLGSGRAEVDTQYF. CDR3 nucleotides: TGTGCCACCAGTGACCTAGGGAGCGGGAGGGCCGAAGTAGATACGCAGTATTTT.

The chain employs TRBV4-3 and TRBJ2-5; 9 nucleotides line up with TRBD2. Germline CDR1 LGHNA, CDR2 YSLEER. V shed 1 base, J shed 3 bases, and the junction held 6 bases outside the gene matches. CDR3 length equals 16 residues. The CDR3 spells CASSQGELAGKETQYF. The CDR3 DNA follows: TGCGCCAGCAGCCAAGGGGAACTAGCGGGTAAAGAGACCCAGTACTTC.

This chain joins TRBV18 and TRBJ1-1, with 8 bases fitting TRBD1. The CDR3 sequence is 13 residues long. CDR1 is KGHSH, CDR2 LQKENI, per germline. After removal of 8 bases from V and 7 bases from J, the junction contained 9 bases not matched to a gene. The CDR3, as DNA: TGTGCCAGCGCGACAGGGGTTGAGGGTGAAGCTTTCTTT. This sequence encodes CASATGVEGEAFF.

V is TRBV5-1 and J is TRBJ1-1; D unresolved. Germline V gene sequence: CDR1 SGHRS, CDR2 YFSETQ. The ends were cut back, 2 bases at V and 2 bases at J, with 19 bases in the middle. The CDR3 consists of 17 residues. The CDR3 sequence is CASSFTTSGLLNTEAFF. The CDR3 nucleotides read TGCGCCAGCAGCTTTACAACGAGTGGACTGCTTAACACTGAAGCTTTCTTT. Complete variable domain (other parts from reference TRBV5-1 and TRBJ1-1): KAGVTQTPRYLIKTRGQQVTLSCSPISGHRSVSWYQQTPGQGLQFLFEYFSETQRNKGNFPGRFSGRQFSNSRSEMNVSTLELGDSALYLCASSFTTSGLLNTEAFFGQGTRLTVV.

CDR3 coding DNA: TGTGCTAGTGGAGGACAGGCTGGAAACACCATATATTTT. It encodes CASGGQAGNTIYF. J is TRBJ1-3 and V is TRBV12-5; 7 nucleotides match TRBD1. The CDR3 contains 13 residues. Germline V gives CDR1 LGHNT, CDR2 FRNRAP. With 6 bases clipped from V and 2 bases from J, the junction kept 1 base outside the gene matches.

This chain joins TRBV27 and TRBJ2-7, with TRBD1 matching 10 bases. The trim removed 5 bases at V and 5 bases at J, leaving 6 bases unmatched. Looked up from germline, CDR1 is MNHEY and CDR2 is SMNVEV (reference sequence). The CDR3 covers 14 residues. CDR3 in amino acids: CASSRTGGLHEQYF. The CDR3 DNA sequence: TGTGCCAGCAGTCGGACAGGGGGTCTCCACGAGCAGTACTTC.

This chain joins TRBV30 and TRBJ2-5; TRBD1 matches at 7 bases. This CDR3 is built from 13 residues. J gave up 0 bases and V 6 bases, and 4 bases lay outside the gene matches. CDR1 is GTSNPN, CDR2 SVGIG, per germline (reference sequence). CDR3 sequence reads: CACTGAYQETQYF. The CDR3, as DNA: TGTGCCTGCACAGGGGCTTACCAAGAGACCCAGTACTTC.

This clone occurred once. V usage is TRBV5-1 and J usage is TRBJ2-7; 9 positions match TRBD2. Per the germline V gene, CDR1 is SGHRS and CDR2 is YFSETQ. V dropped 4 bases and J dropped 4; count of bases not matched to a gene: 9. This CDR3 comprises 15 residues. The DNA of the CDR3 is TGCGCCAGCAGCACTGGGACTAGCAGGGGGTACGAGCAGTACTTC. Its protein product is CASSTGTSRGYEQYF.

The V call is TRBV10-1, the J call TRBJ1-5; the D gene is possibly TRBD1 (5 bases). Germline-derived CDR1 and CDR2 are WNHNN and SYGVQD (reference sequence). V was trimmed by 7 bases and J by 5 bases, leaving 15 bases between them. The length of the CDR3 is 14 residues. The CDR3 DNA reads as TGCGCCAGCACCAAGGACACACGATATCAGCCCCAGCATTTT. It codes for CASTKDTRYQPQHF.

CDR3 sequence reads: CASSFSLAGGLGEQFF. The DNA for the CDR3 is TGTGCCAGCAGTTTTAGCCTAGCGGGAGGTTTGGGTGAGCAGTTCTTC. V is TRBV28 and J is TRBJ2-1, with 11 bases lining up with TRBD2. Germline loops: CDR1 MDHEN, CDR2 SYDVKM. The CDR3 sequence is 16 residues long. The V and J ends lost 3 bases and 9 bases, in that order; junction bases with no gene match: 10.

The chain employs TRBV29-1 and TRBJ2-3; TRBD2 matches at 8 bases. The V segment lost 8 bases and the J segment 5 bases; nucleotides outside the gene matches: 12. The CDR3 spans 14 residues. The germline CDR1 and CDR2 sequences are SQVTM and ANQGSEA. The CDR3 sequence is CSHGGGSVLDTQYF. The CDR3 DNA follows: TGCAGCCACGGGGGGGGATCGGTTTTAGATACGCAGTATTTT.

Only one count was recorded for this clone. The chain links TRBV7-9 to TRBJ1-2; TRBD1 might be the D (6 bases). CDR1 is SEHNR and CDR2 is FQNEAQ in the germline V gene (reference sequence). This CDR3 comprises 18 residues. V was cut by 4 bases and J by 4 bases, with 25 bases left in between. CDR3 region: CASSSPDRNRALSYGYTF. The DNA for the CDR3 is TGTGCCAGCAGCTCTCCGGACCGGAACAGGGCCCTCAGCTATGGCTACACCTTC. Using reference TRBV7-9 and TRBJ1-2 for the parts outside the CDR3, the full variable domain is DTGVSQNPRHKITKRGQNVTFRCDPISEHNRLYWYRQTLGQGPEFLTYFQNEAQLEKSRLLSDRFSAERPKGSFSTLEIQRTEQGDSAMYLCASSSPDRNRALSYGYTFGSGTRLTVV.

The chain joins TRBV18 to TRBJ1-6; no clear D gene. The germline gives CDR1 KGHSH, CDR2 LQKENI. Trimming cost V 3 bases and J 11 bases, with 11 bases left between them. The CDR3 extends over 13 amino acids. Written as DNA, the CDR3 is TGTGCCAGCTCACCCCCGGAGAGGACACCCCTCCACTTT. As protein: CASSPPERTPLHF.

The chain combines TRBV9 with TRBJ2-1; 11 nucleotides line up with TRBD1. The CDR3 has 21 residues. Germline CDR1 reads SGDLS; CDR2 reads YYNGEE. J lost 3 bases, V lost 0 bases, and 17 bases had no gene match. CDR3 DNA: TGTGCCAGCAGCGTAGATCCATTTTTGGGCTACGGGACAGGGGGCTACAATGAGCAGTTCTTC. Protein: CASSVDPFLGYGTGGYNEQFF.

This chain uses TRBV28 with TRBJ2-1, with TRBD2 matching 7 bases. Germline loops: CDR1 MDHEN, CDR2 SYDVKM. The V and J ends lost 6 bases and 0 bases, in that order; junction bases with no gene match: 5. This CDR3 is built from 15 residues. CDR3 DNA: TGTGCCAGCAGCACCGGGGAGGGCTCCTACAATGAGCAGTTCTTC. Protein product: CASSTGEGSYNEQFF.

The chain joins TRBV9 to TRBJ1-2; 10 positions match TRBD1. The germline CDR1 and CDR2 sequences are SGDLS and YYNGEE. V was pared by 1 base and J by 3 bases, with 6 bases of the junction left unmatched. CDR3 length: 16 amino acids. Here the CDR3 reads CASSVTGQGSDYGYTF. The CDR3 DNA reads as TGTGCCAGCAGCGTAACGGGACAGGGGTCGGACTATGGCTACACCTTC.

V gene TRBV16 combines with J gene TRBJ1-1, with D perhaps matching TRBD1 (6 bases). The germline V gene encodes CDR1 KGHSY and CDR2 FQNENV. The CDR3 has 14 amino acids. Trimming shortened V by 5 bases and J by 3 bases, and 13 bases separated the two germline ends. The CDR3 region has the DNA TGTGCCAGCAGCGGGGGGGGCTTGGACACTGAAGCTTTCTTT. Its translation is CASSGGGLDTEAFF.

Points on this clone: The junction differs from germline at one of its ends, possibly a read error. The chain couples TRBV7-9 to TRBJ2-7, with 10 positions matching TRBD1. This CDR3 spans 15 amino acids. In germline, CDR1 is SEHNR, CDR2 FQNEAQ (reference sequence). The CDR3 here is CASSSPGQGRYELYF. DNA for the CDR3: TGTGCCAGCAGCTCCCCGGGACAGGGGAGATACGAGCTGTACTTC.

This chain joins TRBV29-1 and TRBJ2-5, with a weak D call TRBD1 (6 bases). Between the trimmed V and J ends, which lost 8 bases and 5 bases, there was a span of 18 bases. This CDR3 is 13 amino acids long. Germline V gene data show CDR1 as SQVTM and CDR2 as ANQGSEA. The DNA of the CDR3 is TGCAGCTGCCCCCAGGGGAGTATTGAGACCCAGTACTTC. The encoded protein is CSCPQGSIETQYF. The full variable domain, rest sourced from reference TRBV29-1 and TRBJ2-5, is SAVISQKPSRDICQRGTSLTIQCQVDSQVTMMFWYRQQPGQSLTLIATANQGSEATYESGFVIDKFPISRPNLTFSTLTVSNMSPEDSSIYLCSCPQGSIETQYFGPGTRLLVL.

The count of this clone is one. DNA for the CDR3: TGTGCCACCAGTGATAGGGGTTATCAGCCCCAGCATTTT. This translates into CATSDRGYQPQHF. The genes are TRBV24-1 and TRBJ1-5; maybe TRBD1 (5 bases). Trimming shortened V by 3 bases and J by 5 bases, and 7 bases separated the two germline ends. Germline-derived CDR1 and CDR2 are KGHDR and SFDVKD. There are 13 residues in the CDR3.